These T cell receptor beta chains were read from a single sample in a study of T cell repertoires in cytomegalovirus infection. TCRdb re-derived calls from the reads in MiXCR, one entry per CDR3 protein. There are nearly 550,000 distinct CDR3 sequences in the sample; 15% to 20% occur only once, and roughly a quarter lies in the top ten. Sequencing was performed on CD8+ T cells from PBMCs. These receptors came from a human donor in good health (CMV status not recorded). Some clones in this sample may be carry-over from other donors' samples. Each CDR3 is given with its conserved first and last residue.

TRBV7-3,TRBJ2-1,CASSLAGGLDNEQFF
TRBV15,TRBJ2-4,CATSRGEPLAKNIQYF
TRBV6-1,TRBJ2-1,CASSEDPSSYNEQFF
TRBV27,TRBJ1-1,CASSLSRQPMNTEAFF
TRBV6-5,TRBJ2-1,CASSLAPGLNNEQFF
TRBV7-8,TRBJ1-3,CASSLTRGNTIYF
TRBV2,TRBJ1-4,CASSRGPGGDEKLFF
TRBV5-1,TRBJ2-7,CASSATGTFDEQYF
TRBV7-9,TRBJ1-2,CASSLVSGGGYTF
TRBV12-3/TRBV12-4,TRBJ1-2,CASSRPSNYGYTF
TRBV6-5,TRBJ1-1,CASSLQGAGNTEAFF
TRBV5-6,TRBJ2-5,CASSLVRGGPQYF
TRBV10-2,TRBJ2-3,CASSHRLAGGVTDTQYF
TRBV27,TRBJ2-2,CASSLSIFTANTGELFF
TRBV2,TRBJ1-1,CASSEGAYTEAFF
TRBV27,TRBJ2-1,CASSLLLGTGEQFF
TRBV11-2,TRBJ1-1,CASSSINTEAFF
TRBV6-5,TRBJ2-7,CASRIQGVGEQYF
TRBV13,TRBJ2-5,CASSSRDTTTGTQYF
TRBV7-9,TRBJ2-7,CASSISRGPYEQYF
TRBV11-3,TRBJ2-1,CASSLGGDLWGDEQFF
TRBV19,TRBJ1-5,CASTPTGNRNQPQHF